This T cell receptor (beta chain) was profiled in a study of blood T cell repertoires in COVID-19. As for the study in general: COVID-19 samples collected from the United States, Italy and Spain covered acute and convalescent phases. PBMCs, B-cell-depleted T cells, or T cells were the source of the cDNA or gDNA that made up the material.

Source study methods: Estimation of nucleated cell counts relied on the amplification of reference gene primers. Clones were sequenced by immunoSEQ multiplex PCR, and TCRdb holds only the in-frame ones, with some missing. V, J and clone size are those of that table, while D and trimming were read from the DNA. The sample yields about 58,000 clones, 80% to 90% seen once. The clonotype comes from a man aged 55 to 70 with acute or convalescent COVID-19. Sample: peripheral blood.

The CDR3 spells CASSFRGRGEWNTIYF. The CDR3 DNA reads TGTGCCAGCAGCTTTCGGGGCAGGGGCGAGTGGAACACCATATATTTT. V usage is TRBV7-9 and J usage is TRBJ1-3, with D possibly being TRBD1 (6 bases). Trimming took off 3 bases at V and 7 bases at J, with 19 bases between the two ends. The V gene's germline CDR1 is SEHNR and CDR2 FQNEAQ (reference sequence). The CDR3 length is 16 residues. Using reference TRBV7-9 and TRBJ1-3 for the parts outside the CDR3, the full variable domain is DTGVSQNPRHKITKRGQNVTFRCDPISEHNRLYWYRQTLGQGPEFLTYFQNEAQLEKSRLLSDRFSAERPKGSFSTLEIQRTEQGDSAMYLCASSFRGRGEWNTIYFGEGSWLTVV.